A selection of T cell receptor beta chains follows, all from one sample in a study of blood T cell repertoires in COVID-19. The repertoire was sequenced with immunoSEQ multiplex PCR; TCRdb's copy has only in-frame clones and lacks some. Of 30,000 or so clones listed, around 90% are singletons. Material: peripheral blood. These receptors all stem from a man aged 55-75 years with active COVID-19. Each CDR3 is given with its conserved first and last residue.

cdr3_aa	v_call	j_call
CASSQGTSGGADTQYF	TRBV7-6	TRBJ2-3
CASSDRVASPLHF	TRBV6-1	TRBJ1-6
CASSRQTTGELFF	TRBV7-3	TRBJ2-2
CASSPTGQGFYEQYF	TRBV4-1	TRBJ2-7
CASSFDPGYNQPQHF	TRBV9	TRBJ1-5
CASSLPGTPGGDTQYF	TRBV11-2	TRBJ2-3
CASSPRRGSEAFF	TRBV7-3	TRBJ1-1
CASSFLGARNSPLHF	TRBV7-2	TRBJ1-6
CASSLVRGGQGTQYF	TRBV11-2	TRBJ2-5
CASSRTSYTDTQYF	TRBV6-5	TRBJ2-3
CASSLDPPTGARDEQYF	TRBV11-2	TRBJ2-7
CASSLGGAQETQYF	TRBV5-4	TRBJ2-5
CASSLGRGSMNTEAFF	TRBV7-9	TRBJ1-1
CASSFRGQGNTKWNQPQHF	TRBV5-1	TRBJ1-5
CASSLDQGGAGNTIYF	TRBV11-2	TRBJ1-3
CASSPRQGSSGNTIYF	TRBV11-3	TRBJ1-3
CASSTNTKSPYEQYF	TRBV19	TRBJ2-7
CASSFFSRGGPYNEQFF	TRBV27	TRBJ2-1
CASSTSLLAGGLYTQYF	TRBV28	TRBJ2-3
CASRQGNTEAFF	TRBV6-5	TRBJ1-1